The 22 T cell receptor beta chains below all came from one sample that was sequenced in a study of blood T cell repertoires in COVID-19. Profiled with immunoSEQ multiplex PCR; TCRdb holds only in-frame clones, not every one. The repertoire holds under 300,000 clones, with 80% to 85% as singletons. Specimen: peripheral blood. These receptors all stem from a woman aged 55-69 years with active or convalescent COVID-19.

This clone appeared once. The rearrangement joins TRBV27 to TRBJ2-1, with 7 positions matching TRBD1. The V segment lost 4 bases and the J segment 10 bases; nucleotides outside the gene matches: 10. In germline, CDR1 is MNHEY, CDR2 SMNVEV (reference sequence). The CDR3 is 14 residues long. CDR3 residues: CASSSGTDFAEQFF. The DNA of the CDR3 is TGTGCCAGCAGTTCGGGGACAGATTTCGCCGAGCAGTTCTTC.

The chain employs TRBV5-1 and TRBJ1-3; D might be TRBD1 (5 bases). The CDR3 runs 16 residues. Germline V lookup: CDR1 SGHRS, CDR2 YFSETQ. With 0 bases removed from V and 2 bases from J, the gap between germline ends came to 12 bases. The CDR3 nucleotides read TGCGCCAGCAGCTTGGTGCAGGGAACACCTGGAAACACCATATATTTT. As protein: CASSLVQGTPGNTIYF.

This sequence joins TRBV2 and TRBJ2-2; no firm D call. The CDR3 length is 15 residues. V was clipped by 2 bases and J by 7 bases, with 14 bases between them. The germline CDR1 and CDR2 sequences are SNHLY and FYNNEI. CDR3: CASSESWASGGELFF. CDR3 DNA sequence: TGTGCCAGCAGTGAATCATGGGCATCTGGCGGGGAGCTGTTTTTT.

V and J are TRBV7-2 and TRBJ1-6; a weak D match, TRBD1 (5 bases). Germline V gene lookup returns CDR1 SGHTA and CDR2 FQGNSA. CDR3 length: 15 residues. Trimming removed 7 bases from V and 2 bases from J, with 12 bases in between. The DNA of the CDR3 is TGTGCCAGCAACTCCCAGGGAACCTATAATTCACCCCTCCACTTT. This translates into CASNSQGTYNSPLHF.

CDR3 nucleotide sequence: TGTGCCTGGAGTAGAGCACGCAAGAGCTCCTATAATTCACCCCTCCACTTT. It is translated as CAWSRARKSSYNSPLHF. This chain links TRBV30 with TRBJ1-6; the D is unclear. The V gene lost 2 bases and the J gene lost 0 bases, with 14 bases spanning the gap. The CDR3 consists of 17 residues. CDR1 GTSNPN and CDR2 SVGIG come from the germline V gene (reference sequence).

The gene calls are TRBV10-3 and TRBJ1-2, with a weak D call TRBD1 (6 bases). Germline V CDR1 and CDR2: ENHRY, SYGVKD. V was shortened by 0 bases and J by 4 bases, with 21 bases between the two germline ends. CDR3 size: 18 residues. The CDR3 reads CAISESGQRIGLRYGYTF. CDR3 nucleotides: TGTGCCATCAGTGAGTCTGGACAGCGTATCGGACTCCGCTATGGCTACACCTTC.

This clone was detected only once. The genes are TRBV3-1 (or the pseudogene TRBV3-2) and TRBJ1-2; the D is unclear. There are 16 residues in the CDR3. Deletions cut 0 bases from V and 2 bases from J, with 13 bases between. Looked up from germline, CDR1 is LGHDT and CDR2 is YNNKEL (reference sequence). CDR3 sequence: CASSQDPGGSNYGYTF. CDR3 bases: TGTGCCAGCAGCCAAGATCCCGGCGGATCAAACTATGGCTACACCTTC.

J is TRBJ1-1 and V is TRBV6-5; D might be TRBD1 (6 bases). Trimming removed 6 bases from V and 2 bases from J, with 10 bases in between. This CDR3 has 13 residues. CDR1 MNHEY and CDR2 SVGAGI come from the germline V gene. As DNA, the CDR3 is TGTGCCAGCAGAAGGACAGTAAACACTGAAGCTTTCTTT. Amino acids: CASRRTVNTEAFF.

The V and J genes are TRBV10-2 and TRBJ2-3; TRBD2 might be the D (7 bases). The germline V gene encodes CDR1 WSHSY and CDR2 SAAADI. CDR3 length: 15 residues. Trimming stripped 2 bases from V and 4 bases from J, with 13 bases between. The CDR3, as DNA: TGCGCCAGCAGTGAGATGCAGGGGAGGGCAGATACGCAGTATTTT. Its translation: CASSEMQGRADTQYF.

V and J are TRBV5-1 and TRBJ1-2; D is ambiguous. V lost 3 bases and J lost 0, with 6 bases in between. Germline lookup yields CDR1 SGHRS and CDR2 YFSETQ. The CDR3 is 13 amino acids. In DNA, the CDR3 is TGCGCCAGCAGCTCAACTTCTAACTATGGCTACACCTTC. This gives the protein CASSSTSNYGYTF.

V and J are TRBV11-2 and TRBJ2-3, with TRBD2 identical over 14 bases. V dropped 5 bases and J dropped 4; count of bases not matched to a gene: 5. This CDR3 has 16 residues. Germline V gene sequence: CDR1 SGHAT, CDR2 FQNNGV. CDR3 residues: CASSVRLAGGADTQYF. As DNA, the CDR3 is TGTGCCAGCAGCGTACGACTAGCGGGGGGGGCAGATACGCAGTATTTT.

The rearrangement links TRBV6-4 to TRBJ2-2, with a weak D call TRBD2 (5 bases). There are 14 residues in the CDR3. The germline V gene has CDR1 MRHNA and CDR2 SNTAGT. The CDR3 loop is CPAGPSASTGELFF. For the CDR3, the DNA is TGTCCTGCGGGCCCCAGCGCCAGTACCGGGGAGCTGTTTTTT.

V is TRBV6-5 and J is TRBJ2-3, with TRBD2 matching over 8 bases. This CDR3 region has 16 residues. After removal of 0 bases from V and 2 bases from J, the junction contained 4 bases not matched to a gene. CDR1 is MNHEY, CDR2 SVGAGI, per germline. CDR3 amino acids: CASSYSLAVNTDTQYF. The CDR3 DNA follows: TGTGCCAGCAGTTACTCACTAGCGGTAAACACAGATACGCAGTATTTT.

The chain has TRBV5-1 and TRBJ2-3, with 9 nucleotides matching TRBD2. The germline gives CDR1 SGHRS, CDR2 YFSETQ. The J segment lost 0 bases and the V segment lost 4 bases, leaving 12 bases of the junction unmatched. CDR3 length: 18 residues. Here the CDR3 reads CASSPAGGISLSTDTQYF. Written as DNA, the CDR3 is TGCGCCAGCAGCCCAGCGGGGGGAATCTCCTTAAGCACAGATACGCAGTATTTT. The full variable domain, its missing parts supplied by reference TRBV5-1 and TRBJ2-3, is KAGVTQTPRYLIKTRGQQVTLSCSPISGHRSVSWYQQTPGQGLQFLFEYFSETQRNKGNFPGRFSGRQFSNSRSEMNVSTLELGDSALYLCASSPAGGISLSTDTQYFGPGTRLTVL.

The chain has TRBV5-1 and TRBJ1-5; TRBD1 aligns across 9 bases. The germline V gene has CDR1 SGHRS and CDR2 YFSETQ. With 0 bases clipped from V and 6 bases from J, the junction kept 1 base outside the gene matches. The CDR3 extends over 14 amino acids. The CDR3 nucleotides read TGCGCCAGCAGCTTGGGACAGGGGGTTCAGCCCCAGCATTTT. It is translated as CASSLGQGVQPQHF.

The chain carries TRBV18 and TRBJ2-2; D unclear. Germline assignment: CDR1 KGHSH and CDR2 LQKENI. V gave up 0 bases and J gave up 5 bases, with 4 bases separating them. The CDR3 length is 13 residues. The CDR3 reads CASSPPVTGELFF. The CDR3 DNA reads TGTGCCAGCTCACCACCTGTAACCGGGGAGCTGTTTTTT.

DNA for the CDR3: TGTGCCAGCAGCCCCCCAGGGAACTCCTACAATGAGCAGTTCTTC. Encoded protein: CASSPPGNSYNEQFF. The chain joins TRBV7-8 to TRBJ2-1; tentatively, D is TRBD1 (5 bases). Germline CDR1 reads SGHVS; CDR2 reads FQNEAQ. V was clipped by 5 bases and J by 0 bases, with 11 bases between them. This CDR3 has 15 residues.

V usage is TRBV2 and J usage is TRBJ1-1; unclear D gene. Trimming took 1 base from V and 4 from J, leaving 13 bases between them. There are 15 residues in the CDR3. Germline V gene lookup returns CDR1 SNHLY and CDR2 FYNNEI. This chain's CDR3 is CASSEGRGPVTEAFF. The CDR3 nucleotides are TGTGCCAGCAGTGAAGGTCGAGGGCCCGTCACTGAAGCTTTCTTT.

This clone has only a few counts. V is TRBV27 and J is TRBJ1-5, with TRBD1 matching over 7 bases. The CDR3 is 14 residues long. Germline V lookup: CDR1 MNHEY, CDR2 SMNVEV (reference sequence). J gave up 9 bases and V 6 bases, and 11 bases lay outside the gene matches. In DNA, the CDR3 is TGTGCCAGCAGGAGCCAAATCTACAGGGGGCCCCAGCATTTT. Encoded protein: CASRSQIYRGPQHF.

The gene calls are TRBV19 and TRBJ2-7, with TRBD2 identical over 7 bases. The CDR3 totals 13 residues. J gave up 7 bases and V 5 bases, and 8 bases lay outside the gene matches. From germline, CDR1 is LNHDA and CDR2 SQIVND (reference sequence). DNA of the CDR3: TGTGCCAGTAGTTCCCAGCGGGGCTGGGAGCAGTACTTC. This encodes CASSSQRGWEQYF.

This clone was counted once. V and J are TRBV7-2 and TRBJ1-4; D is uncertain. Germline lookup yields CDR1 SGHTA and CDR2 FQGNSA. V was trimmed by 5 bases and J by 1 base, leaving 8 bases between them. This CDR3 spans 14 amino acids. CDR3 DNA sequence: TGTGCCAGCAGCCCCGGTCTAACTAATGAAAAACTGTTTTTT. Translating gives CASSPGLTNEKLFF.

The V call is TRBV4-1, the J call TRBJ2-3; D is unresolved. The V and J ends lost 6 bases and 0 bases respectively, with 10 bases between them. The germline V gene has CDR1 MGHRA and CDR2 YSYEKL. This CDR3 region has 14 residues. CDR3 amino acids: CASRESTSTDTQYF. CDR3 DNA: TGCGCCAGCAGAGAGAGTACTAGCACAGATACGCAGTATTTT.